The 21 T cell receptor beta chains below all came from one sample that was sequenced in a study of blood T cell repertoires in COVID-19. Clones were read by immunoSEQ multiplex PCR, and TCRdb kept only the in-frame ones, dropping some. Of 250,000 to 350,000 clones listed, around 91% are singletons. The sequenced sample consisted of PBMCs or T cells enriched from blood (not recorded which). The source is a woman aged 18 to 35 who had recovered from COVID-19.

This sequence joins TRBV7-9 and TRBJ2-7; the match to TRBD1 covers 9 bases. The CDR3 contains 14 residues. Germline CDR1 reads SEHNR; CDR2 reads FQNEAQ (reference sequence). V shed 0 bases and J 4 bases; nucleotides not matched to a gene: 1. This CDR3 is CASSLATGGYEQYF. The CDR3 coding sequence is TGTGCCAGCAGCTTAGCGACAGGGGGGTACGAGCAGTACTTC.

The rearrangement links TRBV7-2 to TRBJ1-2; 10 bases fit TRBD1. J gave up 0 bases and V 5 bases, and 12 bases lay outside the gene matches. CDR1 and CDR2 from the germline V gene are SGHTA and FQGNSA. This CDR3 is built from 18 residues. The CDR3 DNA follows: TGTGCCAGCAGCAGATTGACAGGGGGCTTTCTTTCTAACTATGGCTACACCTTC. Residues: CASSRLTGGFLSNYGYTF.

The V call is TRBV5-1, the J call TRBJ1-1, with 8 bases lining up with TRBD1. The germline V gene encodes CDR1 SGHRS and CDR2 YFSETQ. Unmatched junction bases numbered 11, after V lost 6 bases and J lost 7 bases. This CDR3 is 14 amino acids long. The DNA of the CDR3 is TGCGCCAGCACCTACCAGGGGGCTAATGGTGAAGCTTTCTTT. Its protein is CASTYQGANGEAFF.

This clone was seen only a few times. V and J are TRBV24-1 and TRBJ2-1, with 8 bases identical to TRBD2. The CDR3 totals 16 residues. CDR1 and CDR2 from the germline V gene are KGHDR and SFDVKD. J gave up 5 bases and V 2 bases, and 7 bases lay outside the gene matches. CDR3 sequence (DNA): TGTGCCACCAGTGATTCGAGCGGGGGACCCAACAATGAGCAGTTCTTC. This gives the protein CATSDSSGGPNNEQFF.

Here the CDR3 reads CASRRGKFSNQPQHF. The CDR3 DNA is TGTGCCAGTAGAAGAGGAAAATTTAGCAATCAGCCCCAGCATTTT. The chain combines TRBV19 with TRBJ1-5, with D unclear. Deletions cut 6 bases from V and 0 bases from J, with 12 bases between. The CDR3 totals 15 residues. Germline assignment: CDR1 LNHDA and CDR2 SQIVND (reference sequence). Using reference TRBV19 and TRBJ1-5 for the parts outside the CDR3, the full variable domain is DGGITQSPKYLFRKEGQNVTLSCEQNLNHDAMYWYRQDPGQGLRLIYYSQIVNDFQKGDIAEGYSVSREKKESFPLTVTSAQKNPTAFYLCASRRGKFSNQPQHFGDGTRLSIL.

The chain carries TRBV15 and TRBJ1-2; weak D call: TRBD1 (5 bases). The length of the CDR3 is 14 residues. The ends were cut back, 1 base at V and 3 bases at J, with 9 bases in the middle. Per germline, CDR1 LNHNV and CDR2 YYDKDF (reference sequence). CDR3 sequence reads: CATSRGDSHYGYTF. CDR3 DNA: TGTGCCACCAGCAGAGGGGACTCACACTATGGCTACACCTTC.

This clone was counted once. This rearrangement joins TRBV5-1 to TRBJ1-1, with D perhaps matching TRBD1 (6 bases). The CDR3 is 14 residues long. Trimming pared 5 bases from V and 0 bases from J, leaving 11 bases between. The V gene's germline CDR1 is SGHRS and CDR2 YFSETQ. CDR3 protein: CASRVGAMNTEAFF. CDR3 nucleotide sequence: TGCGCCAGCAGAGTGGGGGCCATGAACACTGAAGCTTTCTTT.

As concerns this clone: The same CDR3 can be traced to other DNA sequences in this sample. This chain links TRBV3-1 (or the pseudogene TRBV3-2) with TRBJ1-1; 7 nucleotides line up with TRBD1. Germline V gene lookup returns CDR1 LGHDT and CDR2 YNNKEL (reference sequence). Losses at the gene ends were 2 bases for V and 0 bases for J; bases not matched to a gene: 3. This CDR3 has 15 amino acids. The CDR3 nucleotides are TGTGCCAGCAGCCAATGGGACAGCTTGAACACTGAAGCTTTCTTT. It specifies CASSQWDSLNTEAFF.

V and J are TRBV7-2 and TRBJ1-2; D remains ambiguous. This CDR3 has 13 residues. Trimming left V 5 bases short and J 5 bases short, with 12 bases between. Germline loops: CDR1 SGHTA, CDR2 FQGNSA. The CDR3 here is CASSPGRDYGYTF. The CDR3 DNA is TGTGCCAGCAGCCCCGGGAGGGATTATGGCTACACCTTC.

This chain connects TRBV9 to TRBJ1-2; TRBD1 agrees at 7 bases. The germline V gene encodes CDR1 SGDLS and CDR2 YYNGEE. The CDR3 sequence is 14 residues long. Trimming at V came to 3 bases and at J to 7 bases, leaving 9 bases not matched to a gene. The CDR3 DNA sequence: TGTGCCAGCAGCGCCACACAGGGGTTGGGTGGCTACACCTTC. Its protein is CASSATQGLGGYTF.

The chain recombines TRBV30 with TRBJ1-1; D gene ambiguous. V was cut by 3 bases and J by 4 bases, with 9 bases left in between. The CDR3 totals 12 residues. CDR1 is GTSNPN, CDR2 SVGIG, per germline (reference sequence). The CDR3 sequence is CAWSPIFTEAFF. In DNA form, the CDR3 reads TGTGCCTGGAGCCCAATTTTCACTGAAGCTTTCTTT.

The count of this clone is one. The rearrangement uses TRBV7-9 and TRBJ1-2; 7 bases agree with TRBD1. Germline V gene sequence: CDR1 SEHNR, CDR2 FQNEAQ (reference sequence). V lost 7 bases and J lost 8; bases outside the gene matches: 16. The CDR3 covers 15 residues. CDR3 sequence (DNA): TGTGCCAGCAAAAGGGACAGCGACCATCTAGGGGGCTACACCTTC. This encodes CASKRDSDHLGGYTF.

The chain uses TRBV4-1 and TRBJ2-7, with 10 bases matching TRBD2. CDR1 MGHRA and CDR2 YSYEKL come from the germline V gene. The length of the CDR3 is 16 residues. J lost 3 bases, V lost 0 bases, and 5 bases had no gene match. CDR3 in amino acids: CASSQEAGGPYYEQYF. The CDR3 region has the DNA TGCGCCAGCAGCCAAGAAGCGGGGGGGCCCTACTACGAGCAGTACTTC.

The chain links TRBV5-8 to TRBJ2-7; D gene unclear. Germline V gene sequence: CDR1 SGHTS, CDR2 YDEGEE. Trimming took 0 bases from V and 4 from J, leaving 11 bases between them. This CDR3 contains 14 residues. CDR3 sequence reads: CASSLASQTYEQYF. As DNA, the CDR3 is TGTGCCAGCAGCTTGGCCAGCCAGACTTACGAGCAGTACTTC.

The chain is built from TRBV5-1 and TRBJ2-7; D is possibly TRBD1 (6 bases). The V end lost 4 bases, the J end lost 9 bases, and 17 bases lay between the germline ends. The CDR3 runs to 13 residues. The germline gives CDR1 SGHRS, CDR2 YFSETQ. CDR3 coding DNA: TGCGCCAGCAGCCCTGACCAACAGGGTGTGCAGTACTTC. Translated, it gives CASSPDQQGVQYF.

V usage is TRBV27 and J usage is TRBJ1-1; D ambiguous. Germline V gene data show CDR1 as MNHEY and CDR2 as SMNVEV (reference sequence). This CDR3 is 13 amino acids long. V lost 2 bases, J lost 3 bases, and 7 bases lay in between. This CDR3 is CASSLTTHTEAFF. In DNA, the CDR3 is TGTGCCAGCAGTTTAACGACACACACTGAAGCTTTCTTT.

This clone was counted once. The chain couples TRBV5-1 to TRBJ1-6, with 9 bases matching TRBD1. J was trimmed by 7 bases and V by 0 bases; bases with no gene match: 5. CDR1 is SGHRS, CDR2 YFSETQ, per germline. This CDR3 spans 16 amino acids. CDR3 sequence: CASSLAGTGLNSPLHF. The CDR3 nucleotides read TGCGCCAGCAGCTTGGCGGGGACAGGGTTGAATTCACCCCTCCACTTT.

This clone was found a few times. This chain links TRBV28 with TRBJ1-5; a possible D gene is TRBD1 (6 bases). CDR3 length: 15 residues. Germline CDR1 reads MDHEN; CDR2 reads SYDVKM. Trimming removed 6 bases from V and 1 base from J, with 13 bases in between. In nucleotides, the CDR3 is TGTGCCAGCAGATACAGGGAGACAAGCAATCAGCCCCAGCATTTT. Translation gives CASRYRETSNQPQHF.

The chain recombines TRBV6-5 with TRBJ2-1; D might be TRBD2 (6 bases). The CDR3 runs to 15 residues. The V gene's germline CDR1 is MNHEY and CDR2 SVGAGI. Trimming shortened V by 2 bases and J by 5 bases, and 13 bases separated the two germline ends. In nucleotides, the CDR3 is TGTGCCAGCAGTTACGCTCCTCCGGGGGACAATGAGCAGTTCTTC. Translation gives CASSYAPPGDNEQFF.

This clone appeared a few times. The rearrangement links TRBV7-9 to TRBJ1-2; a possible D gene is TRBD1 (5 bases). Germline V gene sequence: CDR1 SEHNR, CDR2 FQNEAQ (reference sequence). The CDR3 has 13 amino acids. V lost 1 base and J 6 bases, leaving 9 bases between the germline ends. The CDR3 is CASSLVREDGYTF. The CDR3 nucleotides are TGTGCCAGCAGCTTAGTCAGGGAGGATGGCTACACCTTC. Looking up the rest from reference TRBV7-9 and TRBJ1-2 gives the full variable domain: DTGVSQNPRHKITKRGQNVTFRCDPISEHNRLYWYRQTLGQGPEFLTYFQNEAQLEKSRLLSDRFSAERPKGSFSTLEIQRTEQGDSAMYLCASSLVREDGYTFGSGTRLTVV.

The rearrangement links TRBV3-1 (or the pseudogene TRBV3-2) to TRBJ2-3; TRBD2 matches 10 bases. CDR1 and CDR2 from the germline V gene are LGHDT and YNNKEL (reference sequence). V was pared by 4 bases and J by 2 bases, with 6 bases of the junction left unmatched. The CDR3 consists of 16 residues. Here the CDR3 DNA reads TGTGCCAGCAGCCTTCCTAGCGGGGGCTCCACAGATACGCAGTATTTT. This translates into CASSLPSGGSTDTQYF.